This TCR beta chain was sequenced in a study of T cell repertoires in cytomegalovirus infection. Ten or more counts support this clonotype. Its antigen is undetermined. In TCRdb, the reads were re-called with MiXCR into one record per CDR3 protein. Among 800,000 to 950,000 distinct CDR3 sequences listed, approximately 32% were seen once. The CDR3 is 17 amino acids. V shed 2 bases, J shed 1 base, and the junction held 10 bases outside the gene matches. CDR1 SEHNR and CDR2 FQNEAQ come from the germline V gene (reference sequence). This TCR was sampled from a human donor in good health (CMV status not recorded). Some clones in this sample may be carry-over from other donors' samples. Sample: cultured CD8+ T cells from PBMCs, taken from culture after CMV antigen stimulation. This rearrangement joins TRBV7-9 to TRBJ1-1; 7 nucleotides align to TRBD1. This chain's CDR3 is CASSLRFRQGENTEAFF. The CDR3 DNA sequence: TGTGCCAGCAGCTTAAGATTTCGACAGGGTGAGAACACTGAAGCTTTCTTT.